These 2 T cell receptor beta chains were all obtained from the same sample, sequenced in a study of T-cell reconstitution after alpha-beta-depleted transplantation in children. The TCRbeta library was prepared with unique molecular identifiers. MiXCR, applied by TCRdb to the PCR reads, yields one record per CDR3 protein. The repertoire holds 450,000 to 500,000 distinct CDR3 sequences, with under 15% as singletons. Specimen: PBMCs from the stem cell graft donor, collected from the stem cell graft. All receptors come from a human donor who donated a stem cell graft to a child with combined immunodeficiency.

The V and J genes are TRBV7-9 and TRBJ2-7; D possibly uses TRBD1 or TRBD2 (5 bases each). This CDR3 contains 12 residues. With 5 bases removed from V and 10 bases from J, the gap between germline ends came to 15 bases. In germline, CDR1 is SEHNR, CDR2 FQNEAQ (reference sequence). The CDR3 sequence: CASSAGTADQYF. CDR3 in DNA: TGTGCCAGCAGCGCCGGGACGGCTGATCAGTACTTC.

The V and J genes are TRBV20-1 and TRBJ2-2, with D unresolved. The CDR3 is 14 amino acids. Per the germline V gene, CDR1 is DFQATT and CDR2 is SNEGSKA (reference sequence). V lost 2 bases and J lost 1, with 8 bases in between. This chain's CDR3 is CSARLRVNTGELFF. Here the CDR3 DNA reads TGCAGTGCTAGACTTAGGGTGAACACCGGGGAGCTGTTTTTT.